These 25 T cell receptor beta chains were sequenced from one sample in a study of T cell responses to AZD1222 COVID-19 vaccine. The assay was immunoSEQ multiplex PCR, and TCRdb's table has in-frame clones only and misses some. Altogether about 64,000 clones are present, just over 90% being singletons, with the ten largest covering approximately 6.3%. Material: peripheral blood, obtained 28 days after the second dose of the MenACWY control vaccine. These receptors originate from an adult who received the MenACWY meningococcal vaccine as a control.

This chain uses TRBV6-2 or TRBV6-3 with TRBJ1-1, with D unclear. The CDR3 length is 11 residues. Germline V gene sequence: CDR1 MNHEY, CDR2 SVGEGT. The V and J ends lost 4 bases and 5 bases respectively, with 5 bases between them. CDR3 DNA sequence: TGTGCCAGCAGTTTGGGGACTGAAGCTTTCTTT. Translated, it gives CASSLGTEAFF.

This chain uses TRBV10-3 with TRBJ1-1; 8 bases map to TRBD1. The germline V gene has CDR1 ENHRY and CDR2 SYGVKD. The CDR3 covers 14 residues. Germline trimming cut 11 bases from V and 2 bases from J; bases unmatched to any gene: 10. CDR3 sequence reads: CASYPGQGNTEAFF. The CDR3 DNA sequence: TGTGCCTCCTACCCCGGACAGGGAAACACTGAAGCTTTCTTT.

The chain links TRBV11-2 to TRBJ1-4; perhaps TRBD1 as D (5 bases). This CDR3 contains 15 residues. Germline CDR1 is SGHAT and CDR2 is FQNNGV. The V end was cut by 0 bases, the J end by 8 bases, with 13 bases between. The CDR3 region is CASSLDLRAGEKLFF. CDR3 DNA sequence: TGTGCCAGCAGCTTAGATCTCAGGGCCGGAGAAAAACTGTTTTTT.

The rearrangement joins TRBV10-2 to TRBJ2-2; D unresolved. The length of the CDR3 is 14 residues. CDR1 and CDR2 (germline): WSHSY, SAAADI. V was clipped by 8 bases and J by 2 bases, with 12 bases between them. CDR3 loop: CASWGRINTGELFF. CDR3 DNA: TGCGCCAGCTGGGGTCGTATAAACACCGGGGAGCTGTTTTTT.

The rearrangement uses TRBV11-1 and TRBJ1-6; D call uncertain. The CDR3 is made up of 15 amino acids. Germline-derived CDR1 and CDR2 are SGHAT and FQDESV (reference sequence). Deletions cut 1 base from V and 9 bases from J, with 13 bases between. The CDR3 here is CASSLGDLSTSPLHF. The CDR3 nucleotides read TGTGCCAGCAGCTTAGGTGACTTGAGCACTTCACCCCTCCACTTT.

The chain is built from TRBV5-1 and TRBJ1-4; D remains unclear. The germline V and J ends were trimmed by 4 bases and 0 bases, with 4 bases remaining between them. The germline V gene encodes CDR1 SGHRS and CDR2 YFSETQ. This CDR3 is 13 amino acids long. In DNA, the CDR3 is TGCGCCAGCAGCACTGCAACTAATGAAAAACTGTTTTTT. Translation gives CASSTATNEKLFF.

The chain combines TRBV18 with TRBJ1-4; D remains ambiguous. The CDR3 is 16 residues long. The germline V and J ends were trimmed by 0 bases and 7 bases, with 15 bases remaining between them. CDR1 is KGHSH and CDR2 is LQKENI in the germline V gene. This CDR3 is CASSPPSLSPGEKLFF. CDR3 sequence (DNA): TGTGCCAGCTCACCACCGTCCCTTTCGCCTGGTGAAAAACTGTTTTTT.

In DNA, the CDR3 is TGTGCCACTCGGGACTCTGGCGGGACCCAGTACTTC. As protein: CATRDSGGTQYF. The chain is built from TRBV7-3 and TRBJ2-5, with D possibly TRBD2 on 6 matching bases. V dropped 10 bases and J dropped 7 bases, with 16 bases sitting between them. CDR1 and CDR2 from the germline V gene are SGHTA and FQGTGA. CDR3 length: 12 amino acids.

A remark on this clone: A read error may account for a junction end that differs from germline. The rearrangement uses TRBV5-1 and TRBJ2-5; weak D call: TRBD2 (5 bases). CDR3 length equals 17 residues. CDR1 and CDR2 (germline): SGHRS, YFSETQ. CDR3: CASSQYIPFGVEEIQYF. CDR3 nucleotide sequence: TGCGCCAGCAGCCAATATATCCCATTCGGGGTAGAAGAGATCCAGTACTTC.

The chain joins TRBV24-1 to TRBJ1-2; unclear D gene. CDR3 size: 14 residues. The V and J ends lost 3 bases and 0 bases respectively, with 7 bases between them. Per the germline V gene, CDR1 is KGHDR and CDR2 is SFDVKD. The CDR3 loop reads CATSDRATNYGYTF. The CDR3 bases are TGTGCCACCAGTGATCGGGCGACTAACTATGGCTACACCTTC.

The rearrangement uses TRBV6-5 and TRBJ1-1; the D gene is possibly TRBD1 (6 bases). CDR1 and CDR2 (germline): MNHEY, SVGAGI. The V end was cut by 5 bases, the J end by 4 bases, with 14 bases between. The CDR3 loop spans 14 amino acids. This CDR3 is CASSRGGAGTEAFF. CDR3 bases: TGTGCCAGCAGTAGGGGGGGTGCGGGCACTGAAGCTTTCTTT.

The chain employs TRBV11-1 and TRBJ2-7; the D call may be TRBD1 or TRBD2 (5 bases each). V was pared by 4 bases and J by 0 bases, with 7 bases between. This CDR3 contains 13 residues. The germline gives CDR1 SGHAT, CDR2 FQDESV (reference sequence). Here the CDR3 DNA reads TGTGCCAGCAGCTCCGGGACCTCCTACGAGCAGTACTTC. It translates to CASSSGTSYEQYF.

The chain combines TRBV19 with TRBJ2-1; D remains unclear. The germline gives CDR1 LNHDA, CDR2 SQIVND (reference sequence). The CDR3 loop spans 15 amino acids. The V gene lost 3 bases and the J gene lost 0 bases, with 9 bases spanning the gap. The CDR3 region has the DNA TGTGCCAGTAGTATCCGCCGTAGCTCCTACAATGAGCAGTTCTTC. This codes for CASSIRRSSYNEQFF.

V and J are TRBV30 and TRBJ2-4; weak D call: TRBD2 (6 bases). Trimming stripped 3 bases from V and 11 bases from J, with 11 bases between. The germline V gene encodes CDR1 GTSNPN and CDR2 SVGIG (reference sequence). This CDR3 contains 11 residues. CDR3: CAWRAGRLQYF. The CDR3 DNA follows: TGTGCCTGGAGGGCGGGGAGGCTTCAGTACTTC.

The chain links TRBV6-5 to TRBJ1-2; 8 nucleotides agree with TRBD1. The CDR3 contains 13 residues. Germline V gives CDR1 MNHEY, CDR2 SVGAGI. V shed 5 bases and J 5 bases; nucleotides not matched to a gene: 4. The DNA of the CDR3 is TGTGCCAGCAGTCACGACAGGGGTTATGGCTACACCTTC. Its protein is CASSHDRGYGYTF.

The gene calls are TRBV12-2 and TRBJ2-4. TRBV12-2 is classified as a pseudogene. The CDR3 contains 15 residues. CDR3: CASRIPTDGRNIQYF. Here the CDR3 DNA reads TGTGCAAGTCGCATCCCGACGGACGGAAGAAACATTCAGTACTTC.

The rearrangement uses TRBV6-5 and TRBJ2-2; either TRBD1 or TRBD2 may fit D (5 bases each). The CDR3 is made up of 14 amino acids. Germline-derived CDR1 and CDR2 are MNHEY and SVGAGI. Between the trimmed V and J ends, which lost 2 bases and 7 bases, there was a span of 11 bases. CDR3 sequence: CASSYGGNLGELFF. The CDR3 DNA reads TGTGCCAGCAGTTACGGGGGTAATCTCGGGGAGCTGTTTTTT.

V and J are TRBV23-1 and TRBJ1-5; D is uncertain. TRBV23-1 is an ORF for which the function is uncertain. V shed 1 base and J shed 7 bases, with 14 bases lying between them. This CDR3 comprises 15 residues. In DNA, the CDR3 is TGCGCCAGCAGTCAATTCAGGATTGTTGGCCAGCCCCAGCATTTT. This sequence encodes CASSQFRIVGQPQHF.

The rearrangement uses TRBV6-5 and TRBJ2-7; D uncertain. The CDR3 spans 13 residues. Between the trimmed V and J ends, which lost 2 bases and 5 bases, there was a span of 10 bases. The germline V gene has CDR1 MNHEY and CDR2 SVGAGI. CDR3 protein: CASSYTLFNEQYF. CDR3 sequence (DNA): TGTGCCAGCAGTTACACCCTATTCAACGAGCAGTACTTC.

This clone was counted once. This chain uses TRBV7-2 with TRBJ2-1; D is possibly TRBD2 (6 bases). This CDR3 is built from 15 residues. Between the trimmed V and J ends, which lost 6 bases and 1 base, there was a span of 13 bases. The germline CDR1 and CDR2 sequences are SGHTA and FQGNSA. The CDR3 DNA reads as TGTGCCAGCAGTTTTAGCGGACGGTCCTACAATGAGCAGTTCTTC. This codes for CASSFSGRSYNEQFF.

This clone has only one observation. J is TRBJ1-6 and V is TRBV28; the match to TRBD1 covers 7 bases. The CDR3 is 15 residues long. Germline V gives CDR1 MDHEN, CDR2 SYDVKM. The J segment lost 10 bases and the V segment lost 4 bases, leaving 10 bases of the junction unmatched. As DNA, the CDR3 is TGTGCCAGCAGTTCCGCCCTCGGACAGGCCTCACCCCTCCACTTT. The encoded protein is CASSSALGQASPLHF.

The genes are TRBV2 and TRBJ1-2; 8 bases are a match to TRBD1. The CDR3 sequence is 16 residues long. V was pared by 1 base and J by 3 bases, with 7 bases of the junction left unmatched. CDR1 is SNHLY and CDR2 is FYNNEI in the germline V gene. The CDR3 coding sequence is TGTGCCAGCAGTGAAGAGGACAGGGACGGGGACTATGGCTACACCTTC. It is translated as CASSEEDRDGDYGYTF.

This sequence joins TRBV6-5 and TRBJ1-1; D is ambiguous. Germline loops: CDR1 MNHEY, CDR2 SVGAGI. V was cut by 8 bases and J by 3 bases, with 13 bases left in between. The CDR3 loop spans 13 amino acids. The CDR3 region has the DNA TGTGCCAGCTCCATAGAGACATACACTGAAGCTTTCTTT. Translation gives CASSIETYTEAFF.

The rearrangement joins TRBV6-5 to TRBJ1-5; the D is unclear. This CDR3 spans 13 amino acids. Germline V lookup: CDR1 MNHEY, CDR2 SVGAGI. The V and J ends lost 0 bases and 6 bases respectively, with 6 bases between them. The CDR3 coding sequence is TGTGCCAGCAGTTACTCCCTAAGTCAGCCCCAGCATTTT. Residues: CASSYSLSQPQHF.

V is TRBV11-1 and J is TRBJ1-5; D is possibly TRBD1 (5 bases). Per germline, CDR1 SGHAT and CDR2 FQDESV (reference sequence). The V end was cut by 5 bases, the J end by 5 bases, with 10 bases between. The length of the CDR3 is 13 residues. The CDR3 DNA follows: TGTGCCAGCAGCGAACGAGGGGATCAGCCCCAGCATTTT. This gives the protein CASSERGDQPQHF. Full variable domain (outside the CDR3, taken from reference TRBV11-1 and TRBJ1-5): EAEVAQSPRYKITEKSQAVAFWCDPISGHATLYWYRQILGQGPELLVQFQDESVVDDSQLPKDRFSAERLKGVDSTLKIQPAELGDSAMYLCASSERGDQPQHFGDGTRLSIL.